Presented here are 14 T cell receptor beta chains from one specimen sequenced in a study of chemoradiotherapy in HPV16-positive cancers. Libraries were prepared by immunoSEQ multiplex PCR; TCRdb keeps only in-frame clonotypes and omits some of them. The data contain fewer than 25,000 clones, about nine tenths of them singletons. The source was blood, collected from a patient who underwent chemoradiotherapy. Receptors were obtained from a human donor with HPV-associated anogenital cancer.

This chain links TRBV11-2 with TRBJ2-3, with TRBD2 as a possible D gene (5 bases). Trimming took off 2 bases at V and 4 bases at J, with 16 bases between the two ends. Per the germline V gene, CDR1 is SGHAT and CDR2 is FQNNGV. This CDR3 is built from 16 residues. CDR3 sequence reads: CASSLRRRAGADTQYF. The DNA of the CDR3 is TGTGCCAGCAGCTTAAGGAGGCGGGCTGGTGCAGATACGCAGTATTTT. Based on the CDR3 plus reference TRBV11-2 and TRBJ2-3, the full variable domain is EAGVAQSPRYKIIEKRQSVAFWCNPISGHATLYWYQQILGQGPKLLIQFQNNGVVDDSQLPKDRFSAERLKGVDSTLKIQPAKLEDSAVYLCASSLRRRAGADTQYFGPGTRLTVL.

The genes are TRBV6-5 and TRBJ2-5, with D perhaps matching TRBD1 (5 bases). Per the germline V gene, CDR1 is MNHEY and CDR2 is SVGAGI. The CDR3 is made up of 15 amino acids. V dropped 0 bases and J dropped 4 bases, with 12 bases sitting between them. CDR3 sequence: CASSYSGALLETQYF. DNA for the CDR3: TGTGCCAGCAGTTACTCAGGGGCCCTCTTAGAGACCCAGTACTTC.

This clone was counted a single time. The gene calls are TRBV6-4 and TRBJ2-1, with D possibly TRBD1 on 5 matching bases. CDR1 is MRHNA, CDR2 SNTAGT, per germline. The CDR3 length is 16 residues. V lost 2 bases and J 0 bases, leaving 11 bases between the germline ends. The CDR3 region is CASSDDWGSSYNEQFF. CDR3 nucleotides: TGTGCCAGCAGTGACGACTGGGGCAGCTCCTACAATGAGCAGTTCTTC.

The chain has TRBV29-1 and TRBJ1-2; D possibly corresponds to TRBD1 (5 bases). V gave up 7 bases and J gave up 6 bases, with 9 bases separating them. The CDR3 runs to 10 residues. CDR1 and CDR2 (germline): SQVTM, ANQGSEA. CDR3 sequence: CSAGHNGYTF. The CDR3 DNA follows: TGCAGCGCCGGACATAATGGCTACACCTTC.

This chain connects TRBV7-9 to TRBJ2-5, with 12 bases matching TRBD2. CDR1 and CDR2 (germline): SEHNR, FQNEAQ (reference sequence). The CDR3 sequence is 16 residues long. V gave up 4 bases and J gave up 1 base; unmatched junction bases: 4. The CDR3 DNA reads as TGTGCCAGCAGCTCCCGGACTAGCGGGACCCAAGAGACCCAGTACTTC. Translated: CASSSRTSGTQETQYF.

V gene TRBV28 combines with J gene TRBJ1-1, with D perhaps matching TRBD1 (6 bases). This CDR3 spans 15 amino acids. From germline, CDR1 is MDHEN and CDR2 SYDVKM. Trimming took 5 bases from V and 4 from J, leaving 17 bases between them. CDR3 sequence reads: CASSPSGGQATEAFF. DNA for the CDR3: TGTGCCAGCAGTCCCTCCGGGGGGCAGGCCACTGAAGCTTTCTTT. The whole variable domain, remainder taken from reference TRBV28 and TRBJ1-1, is DVKVTQSSRYLVKRTGEKVFLECVQDMDHENMFWYRQDPGLGLRLIYFSYDVKMKEKGDIPEGYSVSREKKERFSLILESASTNQTSMYLCASSPSGGQATEAFFGQGTRLTVV.

The V gene is TRBV27, the J gene TRBJ1-1, with D uncertain. The CDR3 covers 13 residues. V lost 7 bases and J lost 1, with 10 bases in between. Germline CDR1 and CDR2: MNHEY and SMNVEV (reference sequence). DNA of the CDR3: TGTGCCAGCAAGGCAGTCCAGAACACTGAAGCTTTCTTT. This translates into CASKAVQNTEAFF.

The CDR3 protein is CASSLRDQWEPQHF. CDR3 bases: TGTGCCAGCTCGCTGAGGGATCAATGGGAGCCCCAGCATTTT. The chain links TRBV18 to TRBJ1-5, with D unclear. CDR1 is KGHSH, CDR2 LQKENI, per germline. This CDR3 contains 14 residues. Trimming removed 6 bases from V and 8 bases from J, with 17 bases in between.

The rearrangement links TRBV5-4 to TRBJ1-1; 8 nucleotides match TRBD1. CDR3 length equals 15 residues. Looked up from germline, CDR1 is SGHNT and CDR2 is YYREEE (reference sequence). V shed 4 bases, J shed 1 base, and the junction held 6 bases outside the gene matches. As DNA, the CDR3 is TGTGCCAGCAGCGAAAGGACAGGGAAGAACACTGAAGCTTTCTTT. This encodes CASSERTGKNTEAFF. The variable domain in full, with the rest retrieved from reference TRBV5-4 and TRBJ1-1, is ETGVTQSPTHLIKTRGQQVTLRCSSQSGHNTVSWYQQALGQGPQFIFQYYREEENGRGNFPPRFSGLQFPNYSSELNVNALELDDSALYLCASSERTGKNTEAFFGQGTRLTVV.

The J gene is TRBJ1-6, the V gene TRBV27; 7 bases line up with TRBD1. Germline lookup yields CDR1 MNHEY and CDR2 SMNVEV (reference sequence). V dropped 7 bases and J dropped 3; count of bases not matched to a gene: 6. The CDR3 contains 15 residues. The CDR3 DNA reads TGTGCCAGCATGGGACAGCGTGGCTATAATTCACCCCTCCACTTT. It codes for CASMGQRGYNSPLHF.

J is TRBJ2-7 and V is TRBV7-8; D assignment may be TRBD1 or TRBD2 (5 bases each). Germline loops: CDR1 SGHVS, CDR2 FQNEAQ. The CDR3 length is 15 residues. Trimming cost V 5 bases and J 4 bases, with 18 bases left between them. CDR3 in amino acids: CASSSGFGGKYEQYF. For the CDR3, the DNA is TGTGCCAGCAGCAGTGGGTTTGGGGGAAAGTACGAGCAGTACTTC.

This chain joins TRBV18 and TRBJ2-3; TRBD2 matches at 10 bases. The germline gives CDR1 KGHSH, CDR2 LQKENI. V shed 1 base and J 2 bases; nucleotides not matched to a gene: 3. CDR3 length: 16 amino acids. CDR3 region: CASSPLAGGLTDTQYF. The CDR3 DNA sequence: TGTGCCAGCTCACCACTAGCGGGAGGACTCACAGATACGCAGTATTTT.

The genes are TRBV19 and TRBJ1-3, with a possible D match to TRBD1 (5 bases). Germline V lookup: CDR1 LNHDA, CDR2 SQIVND (reference sequence). Trimming took off 5 bases at V and 2 bases at J, with 10 bases between the two ends. The CDR3 totals 14 residues. In DNA, the CDR3 is TGTGCCAGTAGTCACGGGGGAGCTGGAAACACCATATATTTT. Protein: CASSHGGAGNTIYF.

This chain joins TRBV27 and TRBJ2-1; maybe TRBD2 (7 bases). Germline V lookup: CDR1 MNHEY, CDR2 SMNVEV (reference sequence). The V end was cut by 6 bases, the J end by 3 bases, with 21 bases between. The CDR3 consists of 17 residues. CDR3 nucleotides: TGTGCCAGCAGCCAATCACCTGGGGGGGGCAGCTACAATGAGCAGTTCTTC. It specifies CASSQSPGGGSYNEQFF.